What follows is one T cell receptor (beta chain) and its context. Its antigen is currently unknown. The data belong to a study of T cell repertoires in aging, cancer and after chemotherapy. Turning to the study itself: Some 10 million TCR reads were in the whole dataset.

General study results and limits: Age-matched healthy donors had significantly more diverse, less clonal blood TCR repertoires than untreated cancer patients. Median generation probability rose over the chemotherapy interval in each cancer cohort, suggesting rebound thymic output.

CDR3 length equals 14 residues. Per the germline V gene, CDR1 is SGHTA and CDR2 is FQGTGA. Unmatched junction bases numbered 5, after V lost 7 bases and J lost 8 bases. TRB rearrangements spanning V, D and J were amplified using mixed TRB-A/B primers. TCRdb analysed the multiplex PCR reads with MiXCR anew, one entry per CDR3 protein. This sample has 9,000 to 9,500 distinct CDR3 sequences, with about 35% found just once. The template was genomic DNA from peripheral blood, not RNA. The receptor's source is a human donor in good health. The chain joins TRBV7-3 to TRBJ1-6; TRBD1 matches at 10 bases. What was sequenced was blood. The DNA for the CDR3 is TGTGCCAGCACTTCGGACAGGGGGTATTCACCCCTCCACTTT. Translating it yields CASTSDRGYSPLHF.